This T cell receptor beta chain is from a study of blood T cell repertoires in COVID-19. Study context: Some COVID-19 samples were acute and others convalescent; all came from the United States, Italy and Spain. PBMCs, B-cell-depleted T cells, or T cells provided the cDNA or gDNA that made up the material.

The CDR3 sequence is 15 residues long. Germline CDR1 KGHSH, CDR2 LQKENI. V lost 5 bases to trimming and J lost 1 base, with 12 bases between them. Per the original methods: Using reference gene primer amplification, nucleated cell counts were estimated. This table comes from immunoSEQ multiplex PCR, and its TCRdb copy is limited to in-frame clones, with some not included. V and J calls plus clone size are reproduced from that table; the DNA served to infer D and trimming. This sample has 300,000 to 350,000 clones, with around 90% found just once. The V call is TRBV18, the J call TRBJ2-1; TRBD2 might be the D (7 bases). The sequence was collected from a man between 18 and 35 years old with active or convalescent COVID-19. The sequenced sample was peripheral blood. CDR3 nucleotides: TGTGCCAGCTCAAACAGGGAGGGATCCTACAATGAGCAGTTCTTC. As protein: CASSNREGSYNEQFF.